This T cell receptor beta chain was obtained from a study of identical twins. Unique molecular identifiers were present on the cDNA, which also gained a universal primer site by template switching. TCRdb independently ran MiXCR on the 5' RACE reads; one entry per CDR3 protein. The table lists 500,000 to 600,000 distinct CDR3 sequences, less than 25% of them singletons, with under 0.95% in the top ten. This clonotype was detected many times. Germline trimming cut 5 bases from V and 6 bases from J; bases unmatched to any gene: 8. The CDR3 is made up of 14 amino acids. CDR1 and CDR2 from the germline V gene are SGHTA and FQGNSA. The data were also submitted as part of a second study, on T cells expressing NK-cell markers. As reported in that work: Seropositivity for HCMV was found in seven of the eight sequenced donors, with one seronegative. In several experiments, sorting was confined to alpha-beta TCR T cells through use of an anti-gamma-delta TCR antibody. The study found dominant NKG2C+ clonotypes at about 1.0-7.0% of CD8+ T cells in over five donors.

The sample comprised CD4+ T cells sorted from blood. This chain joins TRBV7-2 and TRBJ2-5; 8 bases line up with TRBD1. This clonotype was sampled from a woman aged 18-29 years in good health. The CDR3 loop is CASSQGQGRQTQYF. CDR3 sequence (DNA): TGTGCCAGCAGCCAAGGACAGGGTAGACAGACCCAGTACTTC.